This T cell receptor beta chain emerged from a study of blood T cell repertoires in COVID-19. Study-level information: Spain, Italy and the United States supplied samples that represented acute and convalescent COVID-19. T cells, B-cell-depleted T cells, or PBMCs provided the cDNA or gDNA that served as material.

Source study methods: Amplified reference gene primers provided the basis for estimating nucleated cell counts. Produced via immunoSEQ multiplex PCR; TCRdb's table is partial and in-frame only. V and J calls plus clone size are reproduced from that table; the DNA served to infer D and trimming. Of under 60,000 clones listed, 90% are singletons. V lost 3 bases to trimming and J lost 4 bases, with 18 bases between them. This CDR3 spans 15 amino acids. Germline CDR1 GTSNPN, CDR2 SVGIG (reference sequence). J is TRBJ1-2 and V is TRBV30; tentative D call: TRBD1 (6 bases). The sample comprised peripheral blood. The sequence was collected from a human donor in a cohort sampled during active COVID-19. The CDR3 region has the DNA TGTGCCTGGAGCGATATCCACACAGGGATCTATGGCTACACCTTC. This translates into CAWSDIHTGIYGYTF.